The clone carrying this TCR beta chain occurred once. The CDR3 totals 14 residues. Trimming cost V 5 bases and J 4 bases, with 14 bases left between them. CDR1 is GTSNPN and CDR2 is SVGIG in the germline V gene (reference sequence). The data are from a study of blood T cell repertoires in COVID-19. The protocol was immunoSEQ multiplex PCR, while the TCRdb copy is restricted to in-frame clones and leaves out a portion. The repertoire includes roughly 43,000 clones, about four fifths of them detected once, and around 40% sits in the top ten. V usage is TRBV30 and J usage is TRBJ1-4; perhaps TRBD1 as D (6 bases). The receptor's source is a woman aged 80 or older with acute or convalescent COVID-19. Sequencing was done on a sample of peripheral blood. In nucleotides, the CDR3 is TGTGCCTGGCGTACAGGGAATCTTAATGAAAAACTGTTTTTT. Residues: CAWRTGNLNEKLFF. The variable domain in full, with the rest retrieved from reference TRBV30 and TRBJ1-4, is SQTIHQWPATLVQPVGSPLSLECTVEGTSNPNLYWYRQAAGRGLQLLFYSVGIGQISSEVPQNLSASRPQDRQFILSSKKLLLSDSGFYLCAWRTGNLNEKLFFGSGTQLSVL.